This TCR beta chain was observed in a study of cytomegalovirus exposure and HLA in healthy donors. Whole-study findings and limits: The only immune exposure information that was available was CMV serostatus.

The PCR used 60 Vbeta and 13 Jbeta primers. The assay was immunoSEQ multiplex PCR, and TCRdb's table has in-frame clones only and misses some. The sample carries 100,000 to 150,000 clones, 80% to 85% recorded once. There are 14 residues in the CDR3. Germline V gene lookup returns CDR1 SEHNR and CDR2 FQNEAQ (reference sequence). The ends lost 5 bases at V and 4 bases at J; junction bases unmatched: 7. About this clone itself: Its specificity is unknown.

This receptor was taken from a woman aged 50 to 65 in good health and CMV-seropositive. Input material: PBMCs. This chain links TRBV7-9 with TRBJ1-1; TRBD1 agrees at 7 bases. This CDR3 is CASSPRTGSTEAFF. CDR3 nucleotides: TGTGCCAGCAGCCCTCGGACAGGTAGCACTGAAGCTTTCTTT.